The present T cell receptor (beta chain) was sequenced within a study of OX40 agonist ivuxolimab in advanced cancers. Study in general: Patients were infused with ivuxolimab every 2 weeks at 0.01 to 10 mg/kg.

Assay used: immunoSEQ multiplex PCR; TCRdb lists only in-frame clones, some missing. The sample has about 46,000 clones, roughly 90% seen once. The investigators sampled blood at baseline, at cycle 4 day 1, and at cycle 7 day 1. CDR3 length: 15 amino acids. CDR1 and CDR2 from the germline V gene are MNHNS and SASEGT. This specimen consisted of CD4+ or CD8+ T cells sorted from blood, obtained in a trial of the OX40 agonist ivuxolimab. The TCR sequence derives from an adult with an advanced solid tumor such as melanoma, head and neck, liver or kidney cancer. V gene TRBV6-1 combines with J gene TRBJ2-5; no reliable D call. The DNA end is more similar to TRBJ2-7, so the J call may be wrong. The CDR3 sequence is CASSEAWPGAYEQYF. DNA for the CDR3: TGTGCCAGCAGTGAAGCGTGGCCCGGTGCCTACGAGCAGTACTTC.